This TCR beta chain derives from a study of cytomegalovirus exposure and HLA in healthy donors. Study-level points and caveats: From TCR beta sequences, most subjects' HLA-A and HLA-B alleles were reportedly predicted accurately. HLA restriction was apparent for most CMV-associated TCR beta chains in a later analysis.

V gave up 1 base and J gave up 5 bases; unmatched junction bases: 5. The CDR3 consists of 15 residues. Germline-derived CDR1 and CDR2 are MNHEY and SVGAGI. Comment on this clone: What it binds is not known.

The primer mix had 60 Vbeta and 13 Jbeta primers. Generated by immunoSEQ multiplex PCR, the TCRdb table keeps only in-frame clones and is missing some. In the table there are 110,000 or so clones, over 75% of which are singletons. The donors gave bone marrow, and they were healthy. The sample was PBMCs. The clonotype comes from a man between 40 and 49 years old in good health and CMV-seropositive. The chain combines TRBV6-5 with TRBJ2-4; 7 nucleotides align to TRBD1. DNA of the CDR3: TGTGCCAGCAGTTACTTCTCGGGACAGCAAAACATTCAGTACTTC. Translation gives CASSYFSGQQNIQYF.